These T cell receptor beta chains were read from a single sample in a study of blood T cells in healthy people across ages. MiXCR, applied by TCRdb to the 5' RACE reads, yields one record per CDR3 protein. This sample has about 1.4 million distinct CDR3 sequences, with approximately 59% found just once. Source material: blood. The receptor source for this set is a man aged 18-30 years in good health. CDR3s include the opening cysteine and the closing phenylalanine or tryptophan. A D gene is named only where the DNA matches it firmly. Expanded clones are given a class, and other clones once, few, many or no size at all.

TRBV7-6,TRBJ2-1,.,once,CASSDMPEQYNEQFF,TGTGCCAGCAGCGATATGCCGGAACAGTACAATGAGCAGTTCTTC
TRBV6-5,TRBJ2-3,.,few,CASNGGQPTDTQYF,TGTGCCAGCAATGGAGGACAACCCACAGATACGCAGTATTTT
TRBV12-3/TRBV12-4,TRBJ2-5,.,once,CASSKTGPETQYF,TGTGCCAGCAGTAAGACAGGTCCGGAGACCCAGTACTTC
TRBV20-1,TRBJ2-5,TRBD1,.,CSARGTGSETQYF,TGCAGTGCTAGAGGGACAGGGTCGGAGACCCAGTACTTC
TRBV7-2,TRBJ1-1,.,.,CANSYSRGEAFF,TGTGCCAACAGCTATTCGCGCGGTGAAGCTTTCTTT
TRBV5-8,TRBJ2-2,.,.,CAGWADGELFF,TGTGCCGGATGGGCTGACGGGGAGCTGTTTTTT
TRBV9,TRBJ2-7,.,.,CASSVDGDGNEQYF,TGTGCCAGCAGCGTAGACGGAGACGGTAACGAGCAGTACTTC
TRBV6-5,TRBJ2-7,TRBD1,.,CASSLTGVTDEQYF,TGTGCCAGCAGTTTGACAGGGGTTACAGACGAGCAGTACTTC
TRBV20-1,TRBJ2-3,.,.,CSARDSGPQVGAGTDTQYF,TGCAGTGCTAGAGATTCGGGGCCGCAGGTGGGCGCCGGAACAGATACGCAGTATTTT
TRBV28,TRBJ1-4,.,.,CASSELAGGGNEKLFF,TGTGCCAGCAGCGAATTAGCGGGGGGGGGGAATGAAAAACTGTTTTTT
TRBV11-2,TRBJ2-1,TRBD2,.,CASSSLAGVIGEQFF,TGTGCCAGCAGCTCACTAGCGGGAGTGATTGGTGAGCAGTTCTTC
TRBV4-3,TRBJ1-5,.,.,CASSQDGRRNQPQHF,TGCGCCAGCAGCCAAGATGGGCGGAGAAATCAGCCCCAGCATTTT
TRBV27,TRBJ1-4,TRBD1,.,CASTKTGGNEKLFF,TGTGCCAGCACTAAGACAGGGGGCAACGAAAAACTGTTTTTT
TRBV10-2,TRBJ2-5,.,.,CASSFPADRYF,TGTGCCAGCAGTTTCCCAGCAGATCGGTACTTC
TRBV7-8,TRBJ1-2,.,.,CASTLRAQNYGYTF,TGTGCCAGCACCCTAAGGGCCCAAAACTATGGCTACACCTTC
TRBV15,TRBJ1-1,.,.,CATSSGNLNTEAFF,TGTGCCACCAGCAGCGGTAATTTGAACACTGAAGCTTTCTTT
TRBV28,TRBJ1-2,.,.,CASSSPGHSTLEGYTF,TGTGCCAGCAGTTCACCGGGACACTCGACGCTCGAGGGCTACACCTTC